Listed here are 21 T cell receptor beta chains from one sample, sequenced in a study of brain T cells in children with intractable seizures. Assay: immunoSEQ multiplex PCR; the TCRdb copy retains only in-frame clones and omits some. In the table there are about 350,000 clones, 93% of which are singletons. Noted time point: blood from clinic visit 5 months post-surgery; TSC patient then seizure free. Sequenced here: peripheral blood, sampled 4 to 6 months after surgery. The origin of the receptors is a boy younger than two with tuberous sclerosis and intractable seizures.

V usage is TRBV5-4 and J usage is TRBJ2-1; TRBD2 agrees at 7 bases. Trimming at V came to 9 bases and at J to 9 bases, leaving 12 bases not matched to a gene. The germline V gene encodes CDR1 SGHNT and CDR2 YYREEE (reference sequence). CDR3 length equals 13 residues. CDR3 in DNA: TGTGCCACCACACTAGCGACGTTGGGTGAGCAGTTCTTC. It yields the protein CATTLATLGEQFF.

The chain links TRBV27 to TRBJ1-2; TRBD1 matches at 9 bases. CDR1 and CDR2 (germline): MNHEY, SMNVEV (reference sequence). The V segment lost 10 bases and the J segment 2 bases; nucleotides outside the gene matches: 11. The CDR3 has 15 residues. The CDR3 reads CATWDRAVINYGYTF. Written as DNA, the CDR3 is TGTGCCACTTGGGACAGGGCTGTAATAAACTATGGCTACACCTTC.

The chain links TRBV5-4 to TRBJ1-2; D is possibly TRBD1 (5 bases). Germline lookup yields CDR1 SGHNT and CDR2 YYREEE (reference sequence). This CDR3 comprises 13 residues. Trimming took 5 bases from V and 3 from J, leaving 11 bases between them. CDR3 in DNA: TGTGCCAGCAGGGTACCGGGGGACTATGGCTACACCTTC. As protein: CASRVPGDYGYTF.

This clone was observed a single time. The J gene is TRBJ1-1, the V gene TRBV5-1, with D unresolved. V gave up 6 bases and J gave up 10 bases, with 16 bases separating them. Germline V lookup: CDR1 SGHRS, CDR2 YFSETQ. CDR3 length: 12 amino acids. CDR3 protein: CASTSGPLGAFF. The DNA of the CDR3 is TGCGCCAGCACATCCGGACCCCTAGGAGCTTTCTTT.

The CDR3 loop reads CASSDTAMNTEAFF. The CDR3 region has the DNA TGTGCCAGCAGTGATACAGCCATGAACACTGAAGCTTTCTTT. The chain is built from TRBV6-1 and TRBJ1-1, with D unclear. Germline V gene lookup returns CDR1 MNHNS and CDR2 SASEGT. The CDR3 loop spans 14 amino acids. V lost 3 bases to trimming and J lost 0 bases, with 8 bases between them.

This clone was seen only once. The CDR3 coding sequence is TGCAGCGTGGGACAGGTTTGGGCTAGCACGGAAAAGAAAAAAAATGAGCAGTTCTTC. As protein: CSVGQVWASTEKKKNEQFF. The chain recombines TRBV29-1 with TRBJ2-1; 8 bases are a match to TRBD1. V gave up 6 bases and J gave up 7 bases; unmatched junction bases: 26. CDR1 and CDR2 (germline): SQVTM, ANQGSEA. The CDR3 consists of 19 residues.

This chain connects TRBV5-4 to TRBJ1-2; D is uncertain. Germline assignment: CDR1 SGHNT and CDR2 YYREEE (reference sequence). CDR3 length: 14 amino acids. V was cut by 2 bases and J by 3 bases, with 11 bases left in between. This CDR3 is CASSFTGRDYGYTF. The CDR3 DNA reads TGTGCCAGCAGCTTTACTGGACGAGACTATGGCTACACCTTC.

CDR3 coding DNA: TGTGCCAGCAGTTTGAAGACCCCCGGCGCCAACGTCCTGACTTTC. Its translation is CASSLKTPGANVLTF. The gene calls are TRBV27 and TRBJ2-6; no definite D call. In germline, CDR1 is MNHEY, CDR2 SMNVEV (reference sequence). The germline V and J ends were trimmed by 3 bases and 7 bases, with 13 bases remaining between them. CDR3 length equals 15 residues.

For this clone: One junction end does not reproduce the germline sequence, and a read error may be involved. In nucleotides, the CDR3 is TGTGCCAGCTCACCGAAAGGGGACTACGAGCAGTGCTTC. This translates into CASSPKGDYEQCF. V and J are TRBV18 and TRBJ2-7, with 7 nucleotides matching TRBD2. The CDR3 is 13 amino acids. Germline values: CDR1 KGHSH, CDR2 LQKENI.

The chain carries TRBV2 and TRBJ2-1; D possibly uses TRBD1 or TRBD2 (5 bases each). Trimming shortened V by 5 bases and J by 12 bases, and 20 bases separated the two germline ends. The CDR3 length is 14 residues. Germline assignment: CDR1 SNHLY and CDR2 FYNNEI. The CDR3 nucleotides are TGTGCCAGCAGTTCTAACCCGGGACCGCCGTTGCAGTTCTTC. Protein product: CASSSNPGPPLQFF. The variable domain in full, completed from reference TRBV2 and TRBJ2-1, reads EPEVTQTPSHQVTQMGQEVILRCVPISNHLYFYWYRQILGQKVEFLVSFYNNEISEKSEIFDDQFSVERPDGSNFTLKIRSTKLEDSAMYFCASSSNPGPPLQFFGPGTRLTVL.

This clone appeared once. The V call is TRBV12-3 or TRBV12-4, the J call TRBJ1-1, with TRBD1 as a possible D gene (5 bases). The CDR3 totals 13 residues. Trimming removed 1 base from V and 8 bases from J, with 11 bases in between. This CDR3 is CASSLVGAREAFF. The DNA for the CDR3 is TGTGCCAGCAGTTTAGTAGGGGCCAGGGAAGCTTTCTTT.

V and J are TRBV7-9 and TRBJ2-7; 8 bases are a match to TRBD2. J lost 2 bases, V lost 5 bases, and 8 bases had no gene match. This CDR3 spans 15 amino acids. Germline loops: CDR1 SEHNR, CDR2 FQNEAQ (reference sequence). CDR3 loop: CASSLTAGVTYEQYF. CDR3 bases: TGTGCCAGCAGCCTGACAGCGGGAGTCACCTACGAGCAGTACTTC.

The DNA of the CDR3 is TGCGCCAGCAGCCAAGTCGGATCCCTTCGGGGGATGCAGTACTTC. Its protein is CASSQVGSLRGMQYF. The chain uses TRBV4-1 and TRBJ2-5, with a weak D call TRBD2 (6 bases). Looked up from germline, CDR1 is MGHRA and CDR2 is YSYEKL. This CDR3 has 15 amino acids. Trimming left V 1 base short and J 11 bases short, with 20 bases between.

This chain links TRBV5-1 with TRBJ1-4; the D gene is possibly TRBD1 (5 bases). CDR3 length equals 16 residues. The germline CDR1 and CDR2 sequences are SGHRS and YFSETQ. Trimming removed 4 bases from V and 0 bases from J, with 13 bases in between. This CDR3 is CASSVGHEATNEKLFF. DNA of the CDR3: TGCGCCAGCAGCGTCGGACACGAAGCAACTAATGAAAAACTGTTTTTT.

The rearrangement joins TRBV15 to TRBJ2-7; 10 bases line up with TRBD2. Germline V CDR1 and CDR2: LNHNV, YYDKDF (reference sequence). The length of the CDR3 is 15 residues. J gave up 2 bases and V 1 base, and 2 bases lay outside the gene matches. CDR3 nucleotide sequence: TGTGCCACCAGCAGAGGGACTAGCGGTGCCTACGAGCAGTACTTC. This encodes CATSRGTSGAYEQYF. The full variable domain, completed using reference TRBV15 and TRBJ2-7, is DAMVIQNPRYQVTQFGKPVTLSCSQTLNHNVMYWYQQKSSQAPKLLFHYYDKDFNNEADTPDNFQSRRPNTSFCFLDIRSPGLGDTAMYLCATSRGTSGAYEQYFGPGTRLTVT.

The CDR3 reads CASSMGQPSYGYTF. The CDR3 DNA sequence: TGTGCCAGTAGTATGGGACAGCCCTCCTATGGCTACACCTTC. This sequence joins TRBV19 and TRBJ1-2; 7 bases match TRBD1. CDR3 length: 14 amino acids. Trimming at V came to 3 bases and at J to 4 bases, leaving 5 bases not matched to a gene. Germline CDR1 and CDR2: LNHDA and SQIVND (reference sequence).

The chain recombines TRBV24-1 with TRBJ2-3, with D unclear. This CDR3 has 14 residues. Germline lookup yields CDR1 KGHDR and CDR2 SFDVKD. The ends were cut back, 5 bases at V and 0 bases at J, with 8 bases in the middle. CDR3 nucleotides: TGTGCCACCAGTGTCACAGAGAGCACAGATACGCAGTATTTT. Its translation is CATSVTESTDTQYF.

The V and J genes are TRBV3-1 (or the pseudogene TRBV3-2) and TRBJ1-3, with D unclear. CDR3 length: 15 amino acids. CDR1 is LGHDT, CDR2 YNNKEL, per germline (reference sequence). V was pared by 1 base and J by 2 bases, with 9 bases between. The CDR3 spells CASSQGEIAGNTIYF. The CDR3 coding sequence is TGTGCCAGCAGCCAAGGCGAAATTGCTGGAAACACCATATATTTT.

The V call is TRBV27, the J call TRBJ1-2; D unresolved. Germline V gene lookup returns CDR1 MNHEY and CDR2 SMNVEV (reference sequence). V lost 0 bases to trimming and J lost 4 bases, with 12 bases between them. The CDR3 has 15 amino acids. The CDR3 DNA is TGTGCCAGCAGTTTATCCGTGGACGACTTCTATGGCTACACCTTC. Amino acids: CASSLSVDDFYGYTF.

The V gene is TRBV5-1, the J gene TRBJ2-3; TRBD2 matches 7 bases. The trim removed 4 bases at V and 2 bases at J, leaving 13 bases unmatched. The CDR3 has 17 residues. The germline CDR1 and CDR2 sequences are SGHRS and YFSETQ. CDR3 loop: CASSPSKTSPATDTQYF. The CDR3 coding sequence is TGCGCCAGCAGCCCCAGTAAGACTAGCCCCGCCACAGATACGCAGTATTTT.

The rearrangement links TRBV11-2 to TRBJ1-1; 7 bases are shared with TRBD1. Germline V gene sequence: CDR1 SGHAT, CDR2 FQNNGV. CDR3 size: 15 residues. The V gene end was trimmed by 5 bases and the J gene end by 1 base; junction bases not matched to a gene: 7. The CDR3 region has the DNA TGTGCCAGCAGCGCCCACAGGGGTCCGAACACTGAAGCTTTCTTT. It translates to CASSAHRGPNTEAFF.